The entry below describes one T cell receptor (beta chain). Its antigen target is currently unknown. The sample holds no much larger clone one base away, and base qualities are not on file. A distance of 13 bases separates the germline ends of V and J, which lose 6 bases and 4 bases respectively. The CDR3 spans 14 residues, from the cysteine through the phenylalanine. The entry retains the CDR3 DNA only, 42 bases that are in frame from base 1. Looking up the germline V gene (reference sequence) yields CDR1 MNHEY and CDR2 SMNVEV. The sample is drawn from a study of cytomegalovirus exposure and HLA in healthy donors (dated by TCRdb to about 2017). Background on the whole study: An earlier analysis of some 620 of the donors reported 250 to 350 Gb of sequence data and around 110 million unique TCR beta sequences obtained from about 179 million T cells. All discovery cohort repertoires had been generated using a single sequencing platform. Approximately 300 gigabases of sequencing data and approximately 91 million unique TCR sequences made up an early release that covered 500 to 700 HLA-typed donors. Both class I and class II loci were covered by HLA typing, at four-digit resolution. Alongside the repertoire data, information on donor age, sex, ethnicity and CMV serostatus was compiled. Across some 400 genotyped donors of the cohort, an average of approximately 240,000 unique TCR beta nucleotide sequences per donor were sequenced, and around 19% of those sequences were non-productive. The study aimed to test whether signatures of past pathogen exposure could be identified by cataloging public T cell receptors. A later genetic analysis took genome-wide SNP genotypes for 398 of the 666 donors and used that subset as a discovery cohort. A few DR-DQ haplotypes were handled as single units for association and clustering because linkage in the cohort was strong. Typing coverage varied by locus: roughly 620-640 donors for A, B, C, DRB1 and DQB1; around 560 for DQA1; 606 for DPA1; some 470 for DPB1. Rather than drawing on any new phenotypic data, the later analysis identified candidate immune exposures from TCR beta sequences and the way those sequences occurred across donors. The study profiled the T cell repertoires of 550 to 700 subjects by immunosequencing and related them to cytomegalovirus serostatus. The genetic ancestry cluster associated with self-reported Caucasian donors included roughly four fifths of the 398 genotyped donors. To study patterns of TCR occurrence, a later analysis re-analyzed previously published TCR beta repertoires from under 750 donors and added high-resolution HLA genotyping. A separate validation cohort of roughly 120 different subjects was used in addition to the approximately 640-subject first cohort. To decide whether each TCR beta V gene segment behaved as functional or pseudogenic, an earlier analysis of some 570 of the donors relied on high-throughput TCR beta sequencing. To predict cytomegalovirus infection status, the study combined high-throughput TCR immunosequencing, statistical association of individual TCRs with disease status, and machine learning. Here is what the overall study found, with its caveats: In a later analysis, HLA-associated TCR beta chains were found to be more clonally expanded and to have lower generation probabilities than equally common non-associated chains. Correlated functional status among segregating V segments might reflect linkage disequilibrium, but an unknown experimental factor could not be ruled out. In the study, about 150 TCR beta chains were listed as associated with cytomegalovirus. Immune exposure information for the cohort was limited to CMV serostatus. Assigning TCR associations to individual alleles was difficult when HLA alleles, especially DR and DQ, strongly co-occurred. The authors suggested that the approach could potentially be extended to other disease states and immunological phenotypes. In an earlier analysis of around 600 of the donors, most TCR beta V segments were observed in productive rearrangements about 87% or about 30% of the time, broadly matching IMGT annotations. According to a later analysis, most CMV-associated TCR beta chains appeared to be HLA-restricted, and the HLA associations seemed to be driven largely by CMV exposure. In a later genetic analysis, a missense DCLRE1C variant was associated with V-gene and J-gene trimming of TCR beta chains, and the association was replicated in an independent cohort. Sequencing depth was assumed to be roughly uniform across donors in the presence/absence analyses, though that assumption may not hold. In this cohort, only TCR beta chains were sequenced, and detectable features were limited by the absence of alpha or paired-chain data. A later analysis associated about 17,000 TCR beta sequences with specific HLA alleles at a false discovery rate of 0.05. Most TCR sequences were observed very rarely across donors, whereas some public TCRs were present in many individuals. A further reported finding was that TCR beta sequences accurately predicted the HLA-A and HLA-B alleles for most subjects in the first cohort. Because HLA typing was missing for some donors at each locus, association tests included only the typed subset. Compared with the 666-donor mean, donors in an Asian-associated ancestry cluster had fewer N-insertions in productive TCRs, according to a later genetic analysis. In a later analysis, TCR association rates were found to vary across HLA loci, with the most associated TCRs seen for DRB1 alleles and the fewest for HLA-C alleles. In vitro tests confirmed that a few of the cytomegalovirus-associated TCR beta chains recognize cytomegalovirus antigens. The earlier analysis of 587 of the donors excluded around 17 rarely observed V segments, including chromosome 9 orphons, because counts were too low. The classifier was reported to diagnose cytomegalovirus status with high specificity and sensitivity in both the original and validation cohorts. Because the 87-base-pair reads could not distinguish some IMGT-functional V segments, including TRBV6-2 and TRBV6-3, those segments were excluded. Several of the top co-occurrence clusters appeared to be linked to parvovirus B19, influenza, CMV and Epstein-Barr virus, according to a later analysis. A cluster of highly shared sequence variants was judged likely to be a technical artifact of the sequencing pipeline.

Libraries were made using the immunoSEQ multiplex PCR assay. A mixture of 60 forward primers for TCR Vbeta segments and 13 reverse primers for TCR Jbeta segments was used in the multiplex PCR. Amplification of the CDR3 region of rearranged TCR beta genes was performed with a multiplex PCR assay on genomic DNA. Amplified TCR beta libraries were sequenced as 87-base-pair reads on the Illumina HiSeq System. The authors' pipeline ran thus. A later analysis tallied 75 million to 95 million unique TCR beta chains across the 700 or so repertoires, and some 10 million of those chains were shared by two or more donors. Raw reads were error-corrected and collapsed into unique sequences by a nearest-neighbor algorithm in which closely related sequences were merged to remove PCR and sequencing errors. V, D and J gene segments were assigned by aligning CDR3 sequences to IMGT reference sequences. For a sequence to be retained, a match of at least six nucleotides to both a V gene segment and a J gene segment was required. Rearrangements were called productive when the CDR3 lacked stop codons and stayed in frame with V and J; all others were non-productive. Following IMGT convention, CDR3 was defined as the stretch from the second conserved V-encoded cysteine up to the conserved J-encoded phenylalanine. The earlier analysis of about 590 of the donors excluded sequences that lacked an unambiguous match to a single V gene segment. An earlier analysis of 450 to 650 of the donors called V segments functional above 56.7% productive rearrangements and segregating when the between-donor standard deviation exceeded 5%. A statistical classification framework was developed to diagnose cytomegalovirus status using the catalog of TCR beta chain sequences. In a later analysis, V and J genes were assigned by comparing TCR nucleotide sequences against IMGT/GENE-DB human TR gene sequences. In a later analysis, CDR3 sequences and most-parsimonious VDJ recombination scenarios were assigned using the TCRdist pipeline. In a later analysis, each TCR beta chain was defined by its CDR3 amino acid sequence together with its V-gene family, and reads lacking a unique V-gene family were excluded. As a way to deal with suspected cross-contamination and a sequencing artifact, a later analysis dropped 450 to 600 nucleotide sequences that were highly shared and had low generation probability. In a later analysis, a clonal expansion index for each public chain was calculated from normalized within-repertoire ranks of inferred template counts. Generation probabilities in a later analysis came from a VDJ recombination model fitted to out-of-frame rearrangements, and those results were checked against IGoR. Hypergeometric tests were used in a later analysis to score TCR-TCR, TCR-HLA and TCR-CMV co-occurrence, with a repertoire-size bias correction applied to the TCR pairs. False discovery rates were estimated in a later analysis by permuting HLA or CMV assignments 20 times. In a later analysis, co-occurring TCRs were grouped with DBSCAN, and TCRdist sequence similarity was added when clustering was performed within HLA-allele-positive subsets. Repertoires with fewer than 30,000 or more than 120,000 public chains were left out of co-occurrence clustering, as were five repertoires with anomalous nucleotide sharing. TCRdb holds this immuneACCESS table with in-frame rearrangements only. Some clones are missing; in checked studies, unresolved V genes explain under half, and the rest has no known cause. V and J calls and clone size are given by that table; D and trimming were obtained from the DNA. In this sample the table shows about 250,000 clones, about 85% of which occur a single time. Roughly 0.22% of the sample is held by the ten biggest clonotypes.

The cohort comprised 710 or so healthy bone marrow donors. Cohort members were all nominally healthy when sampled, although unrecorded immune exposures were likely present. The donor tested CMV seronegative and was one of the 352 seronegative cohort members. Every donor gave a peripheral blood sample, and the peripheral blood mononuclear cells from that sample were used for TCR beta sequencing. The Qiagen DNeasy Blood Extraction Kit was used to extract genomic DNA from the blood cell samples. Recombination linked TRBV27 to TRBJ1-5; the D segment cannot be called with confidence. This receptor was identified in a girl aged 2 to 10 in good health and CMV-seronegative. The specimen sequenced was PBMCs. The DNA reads TGTGCCAGCAGCTCAGTGGCATCTAATCAGCCCCAGCATTTT. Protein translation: CASSSVASNQPQHF.